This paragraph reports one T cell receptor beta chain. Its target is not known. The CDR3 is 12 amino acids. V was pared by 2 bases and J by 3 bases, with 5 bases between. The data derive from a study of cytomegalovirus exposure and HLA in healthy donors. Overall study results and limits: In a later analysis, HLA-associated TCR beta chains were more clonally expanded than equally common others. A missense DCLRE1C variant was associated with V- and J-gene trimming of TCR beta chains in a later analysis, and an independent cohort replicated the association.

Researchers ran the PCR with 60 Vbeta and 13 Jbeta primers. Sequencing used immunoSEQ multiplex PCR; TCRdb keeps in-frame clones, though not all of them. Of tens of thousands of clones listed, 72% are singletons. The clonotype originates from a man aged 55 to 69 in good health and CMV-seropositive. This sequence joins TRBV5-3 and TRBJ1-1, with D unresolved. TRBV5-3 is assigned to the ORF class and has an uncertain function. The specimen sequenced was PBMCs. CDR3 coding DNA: TGTGCCAGAAGCTTCCACTACACTGAAGCTTTCTTT. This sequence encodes CARSFHYTEAFF.